Following are 5 T cell receptor beta chains from one sample sequenced in a study of cytomegalovirus exposure and HLA in healthy donors. 13 Jbeta primers and 60 Vbeta primers were used for the PCR. Profiled with immunoSEQ multiplex PCR; TCRdb holds only in-frame clones, not every one. The repertoire holds tens of thousands of clones, with around 76% as singletons. What was sequenced was PBMCs. These receptors originate from a woman aged 45-60 years in good health and CMV-seropositive.

J is TRBJ2-3 and V is TRBV5-1; 11 bases align to TRBD1. The length of the CDR3 is 17 residues. The ends lost 4 bases at V and 4 bases at J; junction bases unmatched: 11. The germline gives CDR1 SGHRS, CDR2 YFSETQ. CDR3 in DNA: TGCGCCAGCAGCCTATTCTCCCCGGGACAGGGGGCAGATACGCAGTATTTT. This translates into CASSLFSPGQGADTQYF.

The chain links TRBV4-1 to TRBJ2-7; the match to TRBD2 covers 10 bases. J gave up 3 bases and V 4 bases, and 12 bases lay outside the gene matches. The CDR3 loop spans 17 amino acids. Germline V gives CDR1 MGHRA, CDR2 YSYEKL. The CDR3 coding sequence is TGCGCCAGCAGCCCGAGCCCAATAGCGGGAGGAAGCTACGAGCAGTACTTC. Protein product: CASSPSPIAGGSYEQYF.

The V call is TRBV6-6, the J call TRBJ1-4; D is perhaps TRBD1 (5 bases). With 5 bases removed from V and 0 bases from J, the gap between germline ends came to 7 bases. Per the germline V gene, CDR1 is MNHNY and CDR2 is SVGAGI (reference sequence). The CDR3 covers 14 residues. CDR3 amino acids: CASSVDTTNEKLFF. DNA for the CDR3: TGTGCCAGCAGTGTGGACACAACTAATGAAAAACTGTTTTTT.

Sample share makes this clone medium-sized. The chain joins TRBV19 to TRBJ1-1; 9 bases agree with TRBD1. Trimming cost V 5 bases and J 7 bases; bases outside gene matches: 11. The germline V gene encodes CDR1 LNHDA and CDR2 SQIVND (reference sequence). CDR3 length: 15 amino acids. The CDR3 nucleotides are TGTGCCAGTAGTTTCCGACCGGGACAGGGACTTGAAGCTTTCTTT. As protein: CASSFRPGQGLEAFF.

The rearrangement uses TRBV6-5 and TRBJ2-3, with D unresolved. V gave up 0 bases and J gave up 5 bases, with 6 bases separating them. This CDR3 region has 13 residues. Germline V gene lookup returns CDR1 MNHEY and CDR2 SVGAGI. CDR3 loop: CASSYSRLDTQYF. CDR3 DNA sequence: TGTGCCAGCAGTTACTCGAGGTTAGATACGCAGTATTTT.